Included here is one T cell receptor (beta chain) sequence, with context. The data are from a study of shared clonotypes between healthy human individuals. Naive CD8 cells lacked CD45RO, underwent positive selection for CCR7 and left out terminally differentiated effector memory CD45RA+ cells. Sequenced by immunoSEQ multiplex PCR; TCRdb stores in-frame clones only, minus some. The table lists millions of clones, about 95% of them singletons. The sample taken for sequencing was naive CD8+ T cells sorted from blood. This sequence was found in a man aged 18-30 years in good health.

The CDR3 is CASSTGLAAYEQYF. The CDR3 region has the DNA TGCGCCAGCAGCACCGGACTAGCGGCCTACGAGCAGTACTTC. V gene TRBV4-1 combines with J gene TRBJ2-7; 10 nucleotides line up with TRBD2. The CDR3 contains 14 residues. The germline gives CDR1 MGHRA, CDR2 YSYEKL. J lost 2 bases, V lost 5 bases, and 3 bases had no gene match.